This entry describes one T cell receptor beta chain. Its antigen remains unidentified. TCRdb recomputed calls from the reads with MiXCR, one row per CDR3 protein. The table shows a few hundred thousand distinct CDR3 sequences, with approximately 40% occurring only once. This CDR3 is built from 12 residues. The V end was cut by 5 bases, the J end by 5 bases, with 9 bases between. The data were taken from a study of T cell repertoires in cytomegalovirus infection. Study background: Both recently identified HLA-C-restricted and well-studied HLA-B-restricted CMV epitopes were used in the study. Public TCR beta signatures marked donors with CMV infection and the matching HLA.

The study's findings and limits: Adding up the frequency of public TCR beta families identified people who carried CMV plus the relevant HLA. HLA-C-restricted CMV-specific TCR beta clonotypes were dominant in the ex vivo response.

The chain combines TRBV12-3 or TRBV12-4 with TRBJ1-1, with D perhaps matching TRBD1 (5 bases). The receptor was derived from a human donor in good health (CMV status not recorded). Some clones in this sample may be carry-over from other donors' samples. The sample in question was cultured PBMCs, obtained from culture after CMV antigen stimulation. The CDR3 spells CASSGGETEAFF. Written as DNA, the CDR3 is TGTGCCAGCAGTGGAGGGGAAACTGAAGCTTTCTTT.